The rows below give T cell receptor beta chains drawn from one sample of a study of CD8 T cells in ankylosing spondylitis. TCRdb re-analysed the 5' RACE reads in MiXCR, keeping a single row per CDR3 protein. The top ten clones hold under 0.6% of a sample with some 840,000 distinct CDR3 sequences, 10% to 15% of them seen once. The sample was blood, either unsorted or a sorted T cell fraction (not recorded which). The receptors stem from a male donor with ankylosing spondylitis. The conserved cysteine and the conserved F or W are not part of the CDR3 here. The order of the fields is V gene, D gene, J gene, CDR3 protein. The D gene is left open where the match is weak.

v_gene: TRBV25-1
d_gene: NA
j_gene: TRBJ2-7
CDR3aa: ASSGYVDEQY

v_gene: TRBV4-3
d_gene: NA
j_gene: TRBJ1-2
CDR3aa: ASSQDGVGRPSYT

v_gene: TRBV11-2
d_gene: NA
j_gene: TRBJ2-5
CDR3aa: ASSFTAQTQY

v_gene: TRBV7-2
d_gene: NA
j_gene: TRBJ1-1
CDR3aa: ASSLVFSGEGNTEAF

v_gene: TRBV6-2/TRBV6-3
d_gene: NA
j_gene: TRBJ2-1
CDR3aa: ASSYSIRSYNEQF

v_gene: TRBV9
d_gene: NA
j_gene: TRBJ1-6
CDR3aa: ASSVDPNSPLH

v_gene: TRBV7-6
d_gene: NA
j_gene: TRBJ1-4
CDR3aa: ASSPRTAEKLF

v_gene: TRBV12-3/TRBV12-4
d_gene: NA
j_gene: TRBJ2-5
CDR3aa: ASRSKRQETQY

v_gene: TRBV7-9
d_gene: NA
j_gene: TRBJ2-2
CDR3aa: ASSWSGDSRDTGELF

v_gene: TRBV24-1
d_gene: NA
j_gene: TRBJ2-1
CDR3aa: ATSDSRGNEQF

v_gene: TRBV20-1
d_gene: TRBD2
j_gene: TRBJ2-3
CDR3aa: SASRPSGKWGTDTQY

v_gene: TRBV7-6
d_gene: NA
j_gene: TRBJ2-7
CDR3aa: ASSLGGHGAYEQY

v_gene: TRBV20-1
d_gene: NA
j_gene: TRBJ2-1
CDR3aa: SVITEPPYEQF

v_gene: TRBV20-1
d_gene: NA
j_gene: TRBJ1-4
CDR3aa: SAIPTNEKLF

v_gene: TRBV4-1
d_gene: TRBD1
j_gene: TRBJ1-2
CDR3aa: ASSQSYSTGAVGYGYT

v_gene: TRBV6-2/TRBV6-3
d_gene: NA
j_gene: TRBJ1-5
CDR3aa: ASSYATGTRLQPQH

v_gene: TRBV20-1
d_gene: NA
j_gene: TRBJ2-5
CDR3aa: SARVGASAETQY

v_gene: TRBV7-9
d_gene: TRBD1
j_gene: TRBJ1-2
CDR3aa: ASSLSQGAYGYT

v_gene: TRBV7-2
d_gene: TRBD2
j_gene: TRBJ2-5
CDR3aa: ASSLKGLAEETQY

v_gene: TRBV12-3/TRBV12-4
d_gene: TRBD1
j_gene: TRBJ1-2
CDR3aa: ASSPGTGVGYT

v_gene: TRBV25-1
d_gene: NA
j_gene: TRBJ2-7
CDR3aa: ASSRWGGEQY

v_gene: TRBV6-5
d_gene: NA
j_gene: TRBJ2-1
CDR3aa: ASSWGPGAGEQF

v_gene: TRBV7-9
d_gene: NA
j_gene: TRBJ1-4
CDR3aa: ASSLATRSTNEKLF

v_gene: TRBV5-1
d_gene: TRBD1
j_gene: TRBJ2-7
CDR3aa: ASSSGQGRAYEQY

v_gene: TRBV20-1
d_gene: NA
j_gene: TRBJ2-7
CDR3aa: SAAGTVLREQY

v_gene: TRBV10-3
d_gene: TRBD1
j_gene: TRBJ2-3
CDR3aa: AIRRTGSGTDTQY

v_gene: TRBV21-1
d_gene: NA
j_gene: TRBJ2-7
CDR3aa: ASSKVGKGQAYEQY

v_gene: TRBV11-2
d_gene: TRBD2
j_gene: TRBJ2-1
CDR3aa: ASSSPGLAGGTYNEQF

v_gene: TRBV28
d_gene: NA
j_gene: TRBJ2-7
CDR3aa: ASSLAFGTPSYEQY

v_gene: TRBV10-3
d_gene: NA
j_gene: TRBJ1-4
CDR3aa: AITRGLQEKLF

v_gene: TRBV4-3
d_gene: NA
j_gene: TRBJ2-5
CDR3aa: ASSHRTGETQY

v_gene: TRBV28
d_gene: NA
j_gene: TRBJ2-3
CDR3aa: ASSLHGQITDTQY

v_gene: TRBV28
d_gene: NA
j_gene: TRBJ2-7
CDR3aa: ASLPAGWDSYEQY

v_gene: TRBV5-5
d_gene: NA
j_gene: TRBJ1-2
CDR3aa: ASSQTGYYGYT

v_gene: TRBV4-3
d_gene: NA
j_gene: TRBJ1-1
CDR3aa: ASSPELPNTEAF

v_gene: TRBV6-1
d_gene: NA
j_gene: TRBJ2-4
CDR3aa: ASSEVGRGTNIQY